This entry features one T cell receptor (beta chain) sequence. Its antigen is not identified. Each CDR3 protein is one row after TCRdb ran MiXCR on the 5' RACE reads. The table lists 300,000 to 400,000 distinct CDR3 sequences, 28% of them singletons. This sample is part of a study of T-cell memory formation after mild COVID-19. Regarding the study as a whole: A second wave expanding day 15 to 37 was CD4+-biased; contracting clones were balanced.

The TCR was taken from an adult woman who had mild COVID-19 (a few samples of this study predate the infection). Cell type and time point are not known. Sequencing used PBMCs or a T cell subset sorted from them (not recorded which).

In DNA form, the CDR3 reads TGTGCCAGTACCCCGGGGACAGGCTTCATGAGCACTGAAGCTTTCTTT. Residues: CASTPGTGFMSTEAFF. The rearrangement links TRBV27 to TRBJ1-1; 8 bases line up with TRBD1. CDR3 length equals 16 residues. Germline V gene sequence: CDR1 MNHEY, CDR2 SMNVEV (reference sequence). J gave up 4 bases and V 9 bases, and 16 bases lay outside the gene matches.